This note documents a single T cell receptor beta chain sequence. The sample holds a few counts of this clonotype. Which antigen it targets is not known. Base qualities are not provided; no much larger clone lies one nucleotide away. This sample was sequenced with an Illumina NovaSeq 6000. cDNA libraries for TCRalpha and TCRbeta were prepared by 5'RACE using constant-segment primers, with sample barcodes and unique molecular identifiers added. Trizol reagent was used to extract RNA from every sample. Library amplification was performed in two PCR steps, and a second sample barcode and Illumina TruSeq adapters were introduced in the second step. Sequencing of the libraries was done on an Illumina NovaSeq, producing 2 x 150 bp paired-end reads. As for the authors' bioinformatics: With migec v1.2.7, reads were demultiplexed and then collapsed into UMI-guided consensus sequences. With mixcr v2.1.11, UMI consensuses were aligned to TRA and TRB V and J templates and assembled into clonotypes. Clonotypes were classified as expanded or contracted when called significant by both edgeR and NoisET, with noise models trained on biological replicates. For edgeR calls, a false discovery rate-adjusted p below 0.01 and a log2 fold-change threshold of 1 were applied. As an exploratory analysis of dynamics, PCA with hierarchical clustering was applied to max-normalized trajectories of the 1000 most abundant clonotypes. Separately sequenced CD4+ and CD8+ repertoires were used to assign a CD4 or CD8 phenotype to each responding clone. TCRdb trimmed the raw reads at Q25, called clones with MiXCR and kept productive beta chains. Each entry is one CDR3 protein sequence, shown with its most common DNA and genes. It is TCRdb's table, rather than the study itself, that gives the V and J calls and clone size. The sample profile shows some 180,000 distinct CDR3 sequences; roughly 20% of them were found once. 3.5% to 5% of the sample rests with the top ten.

Ficoll-Paque density gradient centrifugation was the method used to isolate PBMCs. The source of the sample is a study of T-cell memory formation after mild COVID-19 (dated by TCRdb to about 2021). For context, the study as a whole: TCR sequence clusters from the two donors were largely donor specific. T-cell clones expanding and contracting after mild COVID-19 in two donors were tracked by longitudinal TCRalpha and TCRbeta repertoire sequencing. Two young, previously healthy adult volunteers made up the cohort, one male and one female. Beyond this particular receptor, the publication reports: Contracting CD4+ clones turned up mainly in the CM and EM memory subsets, whereas EMRA was where CD8+ clones were enriched. Some responding clones were detected in pre-infection memory, suggesting pre-existing cross-reactive memory T cells joined the SARS-CoV-2 response. The second-wave clones that peaked on day 37 were not confirmed to be SARS-CoV-2 specific. The study included only two mild cases, and larger cohorts that include severe cases with pre-infection samples were judged to be necessary. Balanced CD4/CD8 phenotypes were observed for clones contracting from day 15 to 85, whereas a bias towards CD4+ was observed for a second wave of clones expanding from day 15 to 37.

In the germline V gene, CDR1 corresponds to SGHAT and CDR2 to FQNNGV. Counted from cysteine to phenylalanine, this CDR3 has 12 amino acids. Only CDR3 DNA remains: 36 bases, in frame from the first base. At the junction V is shortened by 1 base and J by 8 bases, with 8 bases in between. The sequenced sample was PBMCs or a T cell subset sorted from them (not recorded which). The source of this sequence is a man younger than 35 who had mild COVID-19 (a few samples of this study predate the infection). The sample titles of this study are shuffled in the database, so cell type and time point are left out; the donor was told from shared clones. Recombination linked TRBV11-2 to TRBJ1-1, with TRBD1 tentatively as D gene (5 bases match). The CDR3 reads as follows: CASSLVSGEAFF. The bases read TGTGCCAGCAGCTTAGTTTCAGGGGAAGCTTTCTTT.